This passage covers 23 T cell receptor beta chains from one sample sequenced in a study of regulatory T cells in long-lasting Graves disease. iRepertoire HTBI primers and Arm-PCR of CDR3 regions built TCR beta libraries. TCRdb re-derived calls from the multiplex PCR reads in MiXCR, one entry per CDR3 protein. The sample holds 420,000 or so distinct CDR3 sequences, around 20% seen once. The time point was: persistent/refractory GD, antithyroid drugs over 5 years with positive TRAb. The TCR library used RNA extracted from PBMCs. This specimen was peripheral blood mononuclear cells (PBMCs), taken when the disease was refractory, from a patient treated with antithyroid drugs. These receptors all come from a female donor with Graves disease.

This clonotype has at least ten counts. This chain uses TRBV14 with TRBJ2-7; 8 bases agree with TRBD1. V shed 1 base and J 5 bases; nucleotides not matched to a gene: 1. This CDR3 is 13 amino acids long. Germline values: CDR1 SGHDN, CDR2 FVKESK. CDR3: CASSQVRGHEQYF. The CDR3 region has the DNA TGTGCCAGCAGCCAAGTCAGGGGGCACGAGCAGTACTTC.

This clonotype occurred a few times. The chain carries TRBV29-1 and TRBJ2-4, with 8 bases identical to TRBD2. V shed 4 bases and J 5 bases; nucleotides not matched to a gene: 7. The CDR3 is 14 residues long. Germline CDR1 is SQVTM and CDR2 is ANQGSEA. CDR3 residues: CSVGLAGRENIQYF. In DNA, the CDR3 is TGCAGCGTTGGATTAGCGGGAAGGGAAAACATTCAGTACTTC. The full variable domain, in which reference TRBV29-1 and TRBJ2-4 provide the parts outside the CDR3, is SAVISQKPSRDICQRGTSLTIQCQVDSQVTMMFWYRQQPGQSLTLIATANQGSEATYESGFVIDKFPISRPNLTFSTLTVSNMSPEDSSIYLCSVGLAGRENIQYFGAGTRLSVL.

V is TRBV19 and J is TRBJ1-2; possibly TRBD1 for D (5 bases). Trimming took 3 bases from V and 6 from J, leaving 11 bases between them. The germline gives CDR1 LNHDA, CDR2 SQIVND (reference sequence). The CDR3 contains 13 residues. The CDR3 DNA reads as TGTGCCAGTAGTATGCGGGGCCTGGATGGCTACACCTTC. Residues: CASSMRGLDGYTF.

Written as DNA, the CDR3 is TGTGCCAGCAGCTACGGGTTTACAGATACGCAGTATTTT. This gives the protein CASSYGFTDTQYF. The chain joins TRBV7-2 to TRBJ2-3; D not resolved. Per germline, CDR1 SGHTA and CDR2 FQGNSA. The V end lost 4 bases, the J end lost 3 bases, and 8 bases lay between the germline ends. The CDR3 sequence is 13 residues long.

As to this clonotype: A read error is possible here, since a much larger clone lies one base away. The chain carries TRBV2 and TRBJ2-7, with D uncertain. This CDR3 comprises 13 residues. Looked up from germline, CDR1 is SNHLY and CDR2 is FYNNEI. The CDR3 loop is CASSTTQRYEQCF. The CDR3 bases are TGTGCCAGCAGTACAACCCAACGCTACGAGCAGTGCTTC.

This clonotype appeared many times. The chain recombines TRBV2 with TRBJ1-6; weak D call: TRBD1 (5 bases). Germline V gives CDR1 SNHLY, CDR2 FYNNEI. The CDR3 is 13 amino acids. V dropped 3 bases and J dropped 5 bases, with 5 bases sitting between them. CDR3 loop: CASSETDNSPLHF. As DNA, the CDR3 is TGTGCCAGCAGTGAGACAGATAATTCACCCCTCCACTTT.

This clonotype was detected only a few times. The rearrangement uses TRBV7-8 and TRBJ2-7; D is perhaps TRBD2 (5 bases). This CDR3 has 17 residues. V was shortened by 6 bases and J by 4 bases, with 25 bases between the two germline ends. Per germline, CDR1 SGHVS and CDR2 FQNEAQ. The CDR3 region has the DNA TGTGCCAGCAGTTCGCGGATCTGGGATGTAGGAGGTTACGAGCAGTACTTC. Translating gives CASSSRIWDVGGYEQYF.

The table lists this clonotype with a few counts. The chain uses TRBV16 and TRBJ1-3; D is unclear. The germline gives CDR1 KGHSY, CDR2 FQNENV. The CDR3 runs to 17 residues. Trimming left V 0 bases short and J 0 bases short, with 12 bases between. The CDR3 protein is CASSQSILTFSGNTIYF. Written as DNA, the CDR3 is TGTGCCAGCAGCCAATCGATCTTGACATTCTCTGGAAACACCATATATTTT.

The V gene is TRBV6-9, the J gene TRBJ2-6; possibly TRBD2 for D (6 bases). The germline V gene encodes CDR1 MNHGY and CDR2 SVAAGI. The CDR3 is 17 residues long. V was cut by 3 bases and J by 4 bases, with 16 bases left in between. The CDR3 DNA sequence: TGTGCCAGCAGTTACCTGGGAGGCTCGGTCGGGGCCAACGTCCTGACTTTC. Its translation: CASSYLGGSVGANVLTF.

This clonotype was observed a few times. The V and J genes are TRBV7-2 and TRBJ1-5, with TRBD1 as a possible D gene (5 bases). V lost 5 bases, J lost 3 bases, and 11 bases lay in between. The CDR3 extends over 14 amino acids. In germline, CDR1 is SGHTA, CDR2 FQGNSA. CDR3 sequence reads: CASSPTGYNQPQHF. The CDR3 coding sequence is TGTGCCAGCAGCCCTACAGGTTACAATCAGCCCCAGCATTTT.

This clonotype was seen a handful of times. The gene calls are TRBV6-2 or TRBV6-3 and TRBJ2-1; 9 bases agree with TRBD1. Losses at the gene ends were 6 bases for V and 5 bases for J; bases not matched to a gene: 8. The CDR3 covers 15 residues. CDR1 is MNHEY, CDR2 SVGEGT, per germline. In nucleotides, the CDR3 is TGTGCCAGCAGGTCAGGGGACAGGGAAGACAATGAGCAGTTCTTC. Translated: CASRSGDREDNEQFF.

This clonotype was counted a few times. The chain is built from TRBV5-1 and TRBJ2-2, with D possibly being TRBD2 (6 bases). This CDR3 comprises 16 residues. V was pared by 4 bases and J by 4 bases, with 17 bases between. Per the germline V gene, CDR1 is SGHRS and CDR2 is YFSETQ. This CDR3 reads CASSVGSGASTGELFF. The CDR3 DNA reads TGCGCCAGCAGCGTCGGGTCGGGAGCTAGCACCGGGGAGCTGTTTTTT.

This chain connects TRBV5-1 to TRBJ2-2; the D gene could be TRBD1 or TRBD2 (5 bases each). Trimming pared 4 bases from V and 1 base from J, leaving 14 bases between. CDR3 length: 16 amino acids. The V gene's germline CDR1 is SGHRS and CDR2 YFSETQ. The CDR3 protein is CASSRTGAGNTGELFF. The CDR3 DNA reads TGCGCCAGCAGCCGGACCGGGGCGGGGAACACCGGGGAGCTGTTTTTT. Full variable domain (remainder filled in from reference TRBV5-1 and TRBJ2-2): KAGVTQTPRYLIKTRGQQVTLSCSPISGHRSVSWYQQTPGQGLQFLFEYFSETQRNKGNFPGRFSGRQFSNSRSEMNVSTLELGDSALYLCASSRTGAGNTGELFFGEGSRLTVL.

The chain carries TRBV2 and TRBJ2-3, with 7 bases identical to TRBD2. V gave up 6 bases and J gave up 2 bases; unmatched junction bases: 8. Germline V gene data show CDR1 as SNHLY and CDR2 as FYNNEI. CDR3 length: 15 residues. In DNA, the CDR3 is TGTGCCAGCAGGGGAGCGGGGCTTGCCACAGATACGCAGTATTTT. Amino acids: CASRGAGLATDTQYF. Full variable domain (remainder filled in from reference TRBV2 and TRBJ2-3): EPEVTQTPSHQVTQMGQEVILRCVPISNHLYFYWYRQILGQKVEFLVSFYNNEISEKSEIFDDQFSVERPDGSNFTLKIRSTKLEDSAMYFCASRGAGLATDTQYFGPGTRLTVL.

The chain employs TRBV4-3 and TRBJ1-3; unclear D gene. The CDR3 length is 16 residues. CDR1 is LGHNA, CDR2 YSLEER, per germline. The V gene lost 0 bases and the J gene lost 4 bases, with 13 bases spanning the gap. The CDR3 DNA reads TGCGCCAGCAGCCAAGATGGGCTCCCTTACGGAAACACCATATATTTT. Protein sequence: CASSQDGLPYGNTIYF.

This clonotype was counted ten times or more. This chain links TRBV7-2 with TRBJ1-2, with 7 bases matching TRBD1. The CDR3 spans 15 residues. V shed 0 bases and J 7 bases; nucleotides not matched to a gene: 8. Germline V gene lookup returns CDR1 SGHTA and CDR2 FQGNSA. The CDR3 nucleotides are TGTGCCAGCAGCTTAGCGGGACAGTGGGGTGGTGGCTACACCTTC. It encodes CASSLAGQWGGGYTF.

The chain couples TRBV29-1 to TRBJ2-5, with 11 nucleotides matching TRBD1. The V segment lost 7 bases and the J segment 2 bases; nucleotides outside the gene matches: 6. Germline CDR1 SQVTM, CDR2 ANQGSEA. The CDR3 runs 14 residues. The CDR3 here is CSAWDRGNQETQYF. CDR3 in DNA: TGCAGCGCATGGGACAGGGGGAATCAAGAGACCCAGTACTTC.

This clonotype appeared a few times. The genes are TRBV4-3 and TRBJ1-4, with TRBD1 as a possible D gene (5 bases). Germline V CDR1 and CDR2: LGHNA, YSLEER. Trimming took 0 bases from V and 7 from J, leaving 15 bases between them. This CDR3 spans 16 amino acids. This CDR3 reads CASSQDGAVKSEKLFF. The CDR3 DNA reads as TGCGCCAGCAGCCAAGATGGGGCGGTTAAGAGTGAAAAACTGTTTTTT.

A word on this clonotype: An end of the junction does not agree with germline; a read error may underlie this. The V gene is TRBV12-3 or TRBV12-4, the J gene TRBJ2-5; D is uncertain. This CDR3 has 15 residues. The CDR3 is CARSLTSETKTTQYF. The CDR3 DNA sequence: TGTGCCCGCAGTTTAACTTCCGAAACTAAGACGACCCAGTACTTC.

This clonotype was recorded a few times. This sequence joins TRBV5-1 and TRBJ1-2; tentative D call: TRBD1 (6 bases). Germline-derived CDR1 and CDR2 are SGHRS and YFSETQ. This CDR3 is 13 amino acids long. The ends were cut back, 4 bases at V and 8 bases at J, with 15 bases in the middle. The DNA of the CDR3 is TGCGCCAGCAGCCCCGTGGGGGCACAGGGCTACACCTTC. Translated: CASSPVGAQGYTF.

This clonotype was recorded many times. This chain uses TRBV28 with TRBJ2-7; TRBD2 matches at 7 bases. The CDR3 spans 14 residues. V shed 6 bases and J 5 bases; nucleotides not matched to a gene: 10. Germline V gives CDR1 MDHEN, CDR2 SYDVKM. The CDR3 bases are TGTGCCAGCAGCTGGGGGGAGGGCCCTGACGAGCAGTACTTC. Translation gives CASSWGEGPDEQYF.

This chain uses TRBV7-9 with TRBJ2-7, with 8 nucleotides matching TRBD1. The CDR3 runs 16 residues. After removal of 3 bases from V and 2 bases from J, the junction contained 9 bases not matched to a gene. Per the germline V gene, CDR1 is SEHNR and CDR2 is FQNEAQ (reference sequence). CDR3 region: CASSLGTGTGTYEQYF. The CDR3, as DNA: TGTGCCAGCAGCTTGGGGACCGGGACAGGCACCTACGAGCAGTACTTC.

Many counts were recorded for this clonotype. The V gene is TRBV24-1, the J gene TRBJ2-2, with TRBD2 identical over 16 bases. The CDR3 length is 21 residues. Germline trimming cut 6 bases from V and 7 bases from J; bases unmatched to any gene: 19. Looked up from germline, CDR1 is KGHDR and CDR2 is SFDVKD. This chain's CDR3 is CATSLPRQGLAGGQGGGELFF. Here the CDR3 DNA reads TGTGCCACCAGTCTCCCCCGGCAGGGACTAGCGGGAGGGCAGGGTGGCGGGGAGCTGTTTTTT.